Sequencing of this T cell receptor beta chain was carried out in a study of T cell repertoires in cytomegalovirus infection. Whole-study findings and limits: CMV carriers having the relevant HLA were flagged by cumulative public TCR beta family frequency.

As regards this clonotype: Its antigen is unknown.

TCRdb used MiXCR to reprocess the reads, holding one entry per CDR3 protein. This sample carries approximately 1,000,000 distinct CDR3 sequences, less than 35% of them seen once, and the ten largest clones take over 11%. Germline CDR1 and CDR2: SGHDT and YYEEEE. V dropped 2 bases and J dropped 6 bases, with 12 bases sitting between them. CDR3 length: 14 amino acids. This chain uses TRBV5-6 with TRBJ2-1; D unclear. This TCR came from a human donor in good health (CMV status not recorded). Some clones in this sample may be carry-over from other donors' samples. The sequenced sample was cultured CD8+ T cells from PBMCs, obtained from culture after CMV antigen stimulation. The CDR3 protein is CASSFVGMSNEQFF. CDR3 coding DNA: TGTGCCAGCAGCTTTGTGGGGATGTCCAATGAGCAGTTCTTC.